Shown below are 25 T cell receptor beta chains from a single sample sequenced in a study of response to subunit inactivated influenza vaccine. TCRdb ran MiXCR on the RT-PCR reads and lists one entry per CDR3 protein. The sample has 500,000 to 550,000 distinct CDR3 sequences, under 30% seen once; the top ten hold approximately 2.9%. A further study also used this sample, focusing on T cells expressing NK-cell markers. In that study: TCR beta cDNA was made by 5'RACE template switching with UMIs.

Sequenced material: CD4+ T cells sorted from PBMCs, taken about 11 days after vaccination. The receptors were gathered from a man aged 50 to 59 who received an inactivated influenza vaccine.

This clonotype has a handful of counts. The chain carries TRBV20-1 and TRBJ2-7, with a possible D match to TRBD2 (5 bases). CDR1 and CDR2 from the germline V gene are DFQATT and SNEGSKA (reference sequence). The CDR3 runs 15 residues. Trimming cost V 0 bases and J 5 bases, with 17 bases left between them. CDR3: CSARDKNLGNHEQYF. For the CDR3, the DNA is TGCAGTGCTAGAGACAAAAACCTCGGGAACCACGAGCAGTACTTC.

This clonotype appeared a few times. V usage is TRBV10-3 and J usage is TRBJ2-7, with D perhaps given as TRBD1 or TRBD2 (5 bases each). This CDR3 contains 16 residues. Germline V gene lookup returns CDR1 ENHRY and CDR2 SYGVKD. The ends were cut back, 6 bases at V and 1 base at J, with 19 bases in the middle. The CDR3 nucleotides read TGTGCCATCAGCGAGGGCGTGGGGGTAAAATCCTACGAGCAGTACTTC. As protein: CAISEGVGVKSYEQYF.

CDR3 bases: TGTGCCAGCAGTTACTCGAGCGTTGACCTGGCCTCGGAAAAACTGTTTTTT. Translating gives CASSYSSVDLASEKLFF. The rearrangement joins TRBV6-2 or TRBV6-3 to TRBJ1-4, with D unclear. With 0 bases removed from V and 8 bases from J, the gap between germline ends came to 19 bases. This CDR3 is built from 17 residues. Germline lookup yields CDR1 MNHEY and CDR2 SVGEGT.

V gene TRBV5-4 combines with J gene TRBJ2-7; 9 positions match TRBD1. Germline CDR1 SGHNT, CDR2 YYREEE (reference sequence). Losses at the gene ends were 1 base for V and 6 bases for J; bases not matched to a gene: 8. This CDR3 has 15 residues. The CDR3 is CASSLNRGQRGEQYF. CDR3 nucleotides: TGTGCCAGCAGCTTGAACAGGGGGCAACGAGGCGAGCAGTACTTC.

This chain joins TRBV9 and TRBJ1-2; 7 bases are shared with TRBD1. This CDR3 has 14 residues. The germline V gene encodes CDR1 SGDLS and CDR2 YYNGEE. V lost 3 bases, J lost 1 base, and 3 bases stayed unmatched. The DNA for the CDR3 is TGTGCCAGCAGCGCCCGACAGGGTAACTATGGCTACACCTTC. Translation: CASSARQGNYGYTF.

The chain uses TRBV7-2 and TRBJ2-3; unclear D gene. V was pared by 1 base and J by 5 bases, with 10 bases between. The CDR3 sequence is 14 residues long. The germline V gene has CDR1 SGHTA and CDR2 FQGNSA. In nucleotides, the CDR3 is TGTGCCAGCAGCTTAGATGGCCCGATAGATACGCAGTATTTT. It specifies CASSLDGPIDTQYF.

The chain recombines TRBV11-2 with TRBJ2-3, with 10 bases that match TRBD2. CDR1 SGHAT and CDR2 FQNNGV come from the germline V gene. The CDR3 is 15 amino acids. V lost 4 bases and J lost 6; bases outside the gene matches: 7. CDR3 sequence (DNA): TGTGCCAGCAGCTATATAGCGGGGGGTCGGGATACGCAGTATTTT. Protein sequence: CASSYIAGGRDTQYF. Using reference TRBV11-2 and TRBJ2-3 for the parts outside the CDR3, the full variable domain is EAGVAQSPRYKIIEKRQSVAFWCNPISGHATLYWYQQILGQGPKLLIQFQNNGVVDDSQLPKDRFSAERLKGVDSTLKIQPAKLEDSAVYLCASSYIAGGRDTQYFGPGTRLTVL.

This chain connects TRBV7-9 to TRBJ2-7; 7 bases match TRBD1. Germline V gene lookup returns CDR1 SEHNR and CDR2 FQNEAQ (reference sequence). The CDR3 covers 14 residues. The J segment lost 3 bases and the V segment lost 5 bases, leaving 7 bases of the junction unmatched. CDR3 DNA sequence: TGTGCCAGCAGCCCGGGACAGATGCGCTACGAGCAGTACTTC. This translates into CASSPGQMRYEQYF.

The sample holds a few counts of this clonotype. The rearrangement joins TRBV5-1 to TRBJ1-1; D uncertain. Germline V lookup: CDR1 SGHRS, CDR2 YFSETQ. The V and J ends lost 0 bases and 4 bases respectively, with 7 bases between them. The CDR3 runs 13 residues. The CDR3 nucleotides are TGCGCCAGCAGCTTGGCATTACGCACTGAAGCTTTCTTT. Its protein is CASSLALRTEAFF.

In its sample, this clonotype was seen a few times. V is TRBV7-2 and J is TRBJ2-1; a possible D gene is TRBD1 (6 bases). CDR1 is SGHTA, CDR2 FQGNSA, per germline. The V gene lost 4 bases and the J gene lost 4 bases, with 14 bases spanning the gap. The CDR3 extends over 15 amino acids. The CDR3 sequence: CASSSSGTSYNEQFF. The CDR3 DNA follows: TGTGCCAGCAGCTCGTCGGGGACATCATACAATGAGCAGTTCTTC.

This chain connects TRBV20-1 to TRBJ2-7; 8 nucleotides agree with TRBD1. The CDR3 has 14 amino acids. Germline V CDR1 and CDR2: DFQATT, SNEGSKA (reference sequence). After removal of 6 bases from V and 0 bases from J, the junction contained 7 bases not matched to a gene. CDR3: CSAPRGTGSYEQYF. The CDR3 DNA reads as TGCAGTGCCCCCAGGGGGACAGGCTCCTACGAGCAGTACTTC.

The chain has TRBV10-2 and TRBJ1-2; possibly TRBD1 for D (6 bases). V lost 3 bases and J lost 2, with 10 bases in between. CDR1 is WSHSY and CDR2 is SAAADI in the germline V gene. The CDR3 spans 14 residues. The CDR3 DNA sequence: TGCGCCAGCAGTGACGGCAGGGGCAACTATGGCTACACCTTC. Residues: CASSDGRGNYGYTF.

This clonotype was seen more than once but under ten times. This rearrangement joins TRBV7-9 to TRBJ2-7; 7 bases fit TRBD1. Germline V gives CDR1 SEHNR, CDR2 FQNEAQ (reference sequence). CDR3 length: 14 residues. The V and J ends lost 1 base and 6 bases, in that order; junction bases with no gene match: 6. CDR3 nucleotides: TGTGCCAGCAGCTTAGGACAGGGTTCAACCGAGCAGTACTTC. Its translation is CASSLGQGSTEQYF.

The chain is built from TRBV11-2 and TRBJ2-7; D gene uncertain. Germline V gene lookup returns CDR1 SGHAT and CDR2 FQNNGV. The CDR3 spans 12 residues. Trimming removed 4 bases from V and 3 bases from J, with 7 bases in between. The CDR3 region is CASSSANYEQYF. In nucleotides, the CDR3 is TGTGCCAGCAGCTCCGCCAACTACGAGCAGTACTTC.

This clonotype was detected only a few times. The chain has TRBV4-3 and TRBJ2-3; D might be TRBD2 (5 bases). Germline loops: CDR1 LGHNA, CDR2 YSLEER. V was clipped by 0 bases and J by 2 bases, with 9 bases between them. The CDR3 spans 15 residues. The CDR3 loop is CASSQDRTDTDTQYF. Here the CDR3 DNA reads TGCGCCAGCAGCCAAGACAGGACTGACACAGATACGCAGTATTTT.

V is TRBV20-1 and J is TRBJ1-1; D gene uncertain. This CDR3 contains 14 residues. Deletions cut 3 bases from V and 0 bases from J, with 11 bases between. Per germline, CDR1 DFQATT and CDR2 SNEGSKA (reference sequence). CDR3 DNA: TGCAGTGCTAGGTGGCAGAGGATGAACACTGAAGCTTTCTTT. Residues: CSARWQRMNTEAFF.

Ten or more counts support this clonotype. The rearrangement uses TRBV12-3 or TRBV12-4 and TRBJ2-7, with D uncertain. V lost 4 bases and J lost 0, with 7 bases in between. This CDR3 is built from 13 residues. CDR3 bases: TGTGCCAGCAGTTCCAGAAGCTCCTACGAGCAGTACTTC. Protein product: CASSSRSSYEQYF.

DNA of the CDR3: TGTGCCAGCAGAACTCCTTCGCGGGAGGGCTACAATGAGCAGTTCTTC. The encoded protein is CASRTPSREGYNEQFF. The chain uses TRBV27 and TRBJ2-1; 9 bases agree with TRBD2. The CDR3 has 16 amino acids. Per germline, CDR1 MNHEY and CDR2 SMNVEV (reference sequence). V lost 6 bases to trimming and J lost 3 bases; unmatched junction nucleotides: 9.

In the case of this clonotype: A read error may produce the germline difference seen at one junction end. CDR3 coding DNA: TGCAGCGTCCAAAGGGACAGGGGTTACGAGCAGTCCTTC. This sequence encodes CSVQRDRGYEQSF. V gene TRBV29-1 combines with J gene TRBJ2-7, with 10 bases lining up with TRBD1. Germline CDR1 and CDR2: SQVTM and ANQGSEA. The CDR3 is 13 amino acids.

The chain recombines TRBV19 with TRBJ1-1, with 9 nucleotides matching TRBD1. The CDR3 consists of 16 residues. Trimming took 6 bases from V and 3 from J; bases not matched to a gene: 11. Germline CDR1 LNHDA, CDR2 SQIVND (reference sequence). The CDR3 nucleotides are TGTGCCAGTAGCTGGACCGGGACAGGGTTCTACACTGAAGCTTTCTTT. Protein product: CASSWTGTGFYTEAFF.

The CDR3 is CASSSLEGERFF. CDR3 coding DNA: TGTGCCAGCAGTTCCCTAGAAGGAGAACGGTTCTTC. The chain couples TRBV6-1 to TRBJ2-1; D uncertain. This CDR3 comprises 12 residues. The ends were cut back, 5 bases at V and 15 bases at J, with 17 bases in the middle. Germline CDR1 and CDR2: MNHNS and SASEGT.

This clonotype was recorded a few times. The CDR3 nucleotides read TGTGCCAGCAGTTTTTCCGAGACAGCGAACACTGAAGCTTTCTTT. Its translation is CASSFSETANTEAFF. The chain links TRBV12-3 or TRBV12-4 to TRBJ1-1; D may be TRBD1 (5 bases). V lost 3 bases and J lost 1, with 12 bases in between. The CDR3 is made up of 15 amino acids.

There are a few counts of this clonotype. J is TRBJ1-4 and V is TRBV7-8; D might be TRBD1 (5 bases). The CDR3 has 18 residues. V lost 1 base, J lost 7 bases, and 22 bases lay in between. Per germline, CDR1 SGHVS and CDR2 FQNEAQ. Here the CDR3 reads CASSLGPRAKRGAEKLFF. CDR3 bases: TGTGCCAGCAGCTTAGGTCCCCGGGCGAAGAGAGGGGCTGAAAAACTGTTTTTT.

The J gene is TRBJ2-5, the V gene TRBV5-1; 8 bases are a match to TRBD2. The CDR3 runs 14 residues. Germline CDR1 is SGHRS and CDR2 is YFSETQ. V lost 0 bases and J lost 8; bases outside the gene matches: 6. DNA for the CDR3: TGCGCCAGCAGCTTGGTAGCGGGAAGGGATACCCAGTACTTC. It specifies CASSLVAGRDTQYF.

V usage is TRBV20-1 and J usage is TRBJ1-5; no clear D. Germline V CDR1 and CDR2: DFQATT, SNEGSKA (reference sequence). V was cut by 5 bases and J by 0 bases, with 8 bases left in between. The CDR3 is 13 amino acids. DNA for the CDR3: TGCAGTGCTCAGGCTATTAGCAATCAGCCCCAGCATTTT. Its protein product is CSAQAISNQPQHF.